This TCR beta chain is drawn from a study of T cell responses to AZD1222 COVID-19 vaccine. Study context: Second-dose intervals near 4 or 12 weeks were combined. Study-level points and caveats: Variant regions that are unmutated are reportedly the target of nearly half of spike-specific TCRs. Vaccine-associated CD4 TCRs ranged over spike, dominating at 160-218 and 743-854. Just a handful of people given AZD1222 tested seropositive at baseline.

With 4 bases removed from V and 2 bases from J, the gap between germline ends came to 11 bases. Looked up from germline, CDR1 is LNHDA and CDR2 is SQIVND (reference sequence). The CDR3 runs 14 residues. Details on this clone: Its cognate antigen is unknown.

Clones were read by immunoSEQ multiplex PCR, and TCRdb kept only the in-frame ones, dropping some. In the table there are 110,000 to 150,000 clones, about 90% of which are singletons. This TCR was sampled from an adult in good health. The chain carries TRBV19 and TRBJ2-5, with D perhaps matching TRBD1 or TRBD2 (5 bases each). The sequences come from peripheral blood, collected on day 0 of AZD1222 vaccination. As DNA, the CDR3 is TGTGCCAGTAGTACTGGGGGTGGGCAAGAGACCCAGTACTTC. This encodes CASSTGGGQETQYF.